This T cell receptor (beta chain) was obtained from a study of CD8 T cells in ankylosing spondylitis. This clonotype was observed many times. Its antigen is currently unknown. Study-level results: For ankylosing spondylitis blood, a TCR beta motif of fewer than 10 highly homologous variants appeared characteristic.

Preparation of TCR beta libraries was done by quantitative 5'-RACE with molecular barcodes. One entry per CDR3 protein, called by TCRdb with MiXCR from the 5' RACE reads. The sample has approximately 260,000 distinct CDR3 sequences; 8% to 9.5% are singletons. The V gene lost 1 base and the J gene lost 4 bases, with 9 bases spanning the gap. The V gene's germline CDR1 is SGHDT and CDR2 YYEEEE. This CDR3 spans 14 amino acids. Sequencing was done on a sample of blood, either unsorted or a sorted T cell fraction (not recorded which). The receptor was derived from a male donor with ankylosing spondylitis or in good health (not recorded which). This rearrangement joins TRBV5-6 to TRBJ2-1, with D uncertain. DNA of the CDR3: TGTGCCAGCAGCTTGCTTAACAGTTACAATGAGCAGTTCTTC. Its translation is CASSLLNSYNEQFF.